A selection of T cell receptor beta chains follows, all from one sample in a study of T cells in placental villitis. The data were produced by immunoSEQ multiplex PCR, yet TCRdb's version contains in-frame clones alone and is incomplete. The sample has 700 to 900 clones; roughly four fifths are singletons. The specimen sequenced was placental tissue containing maternal and fetal cells. All receptors derive from a human patient with villitis of unknown etiology; the placental T cells may come from both mother and fetus. The CDR3 runs from the conserved cysteine through the conserved F or W.

V gene | CDR3 protein
TRBV29-1 | CSVWADSGNTIYF
TRBV6-5 | CASSWGGQNTEAFF
TRBV15 | CATSRAALLEEQYF
TRBV5-1 | CASSLGSLEQFF
TRBV4-3 | CASSLQAGGPYEQYF
TRBV5-5 | CASSLARAAYEQYF
TRBV19 | CASSQGSNQPQHF
TRBV7-3 | CASSLTGASTEAFF
TRBV7-9 | CASSSAGAGQPQHF
TRBV28 | CASTPGQGYGYTF
TRBV5-3 | CARSSTGLGGFGNQPQHF
TRBV2 | CACIKNTGELFF
TRBV6-4 | CASSDSTGGSGANVLIF
TRBV6-5 | CASSYSGSQETQYF
TRBV27 | CASSERGASYNSPLHF
TRBV5-1 | CASSLAGTNGTDTQYF
TRBV19 | CASSIRRAETEAFF
TRBV7-9 | CASSLPGRGNTEAFF
TRBV6-6 | CASSYSGQEYGYTF
TRBV5-1 | CASSDGQGAGETQYF